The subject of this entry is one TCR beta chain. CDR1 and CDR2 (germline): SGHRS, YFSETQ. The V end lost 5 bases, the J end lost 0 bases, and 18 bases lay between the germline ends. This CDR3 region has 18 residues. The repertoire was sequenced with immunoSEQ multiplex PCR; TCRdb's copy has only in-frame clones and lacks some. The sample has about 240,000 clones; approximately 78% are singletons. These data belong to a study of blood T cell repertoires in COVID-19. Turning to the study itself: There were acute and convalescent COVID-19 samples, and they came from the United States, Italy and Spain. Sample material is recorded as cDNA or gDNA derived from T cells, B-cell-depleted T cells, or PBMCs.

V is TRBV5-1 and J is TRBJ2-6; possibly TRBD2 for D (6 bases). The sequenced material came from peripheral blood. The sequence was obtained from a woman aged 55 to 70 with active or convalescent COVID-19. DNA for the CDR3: TGCGCCAGCAGACCAGGTCCCGCCGGGGGCTCTGGGGCCAACGTCCTGACTTTC. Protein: CASRPGPAGGSGANVLTF.